The 16 T cell receptor beta chains given below trace back to one sample, sequenced in a study of shared clonotypes between healthy human individuals. The assay was immunoSEQ multiplex PCR, and TCRdb's table has in-frame clones only and misses some. This repertoire shows 1.6 million or so clones, 98% found once; its top ten account for around 0.38%. Material: naive CD4+ T cells sorted from blood. The sample's subset: CD45RA+ positively selected. The receptors were sampled from a man aged 25-45 years in good health.

The count of this clone is one. This chain links TRBV5-5 with TRBJ1-3; D remains unclear. The CDR3 runs to 15 residues. Germline V gene sequence: CDR1 SGHKS, CDR2 YYEKEE (reference sequence). Trimming cost V 4 bases and J 0 bases, with 11 bases left between them. In DNA, the CDR3 is TGTGCCAGCAGCCCCACCGGCGGCTCTGGAAACACCATATATTTT. This gives the protein CASSPTGGSGNTIYF.

V gene TRBV27 combines with J gene TRBJ2-1; either TRBD1 or TRBD2 may supply D (6 bases each). The V and J ends lost 7 bases and 1 base respectively, with 20 bases between them. The germline V gene encodes CDR1 MNHEY and CDR2 SMNVEV (reference sequence). The CDR3 covers 17 residues. The CDR3 sequence: CASTPGWGATSYNEQFF. The CDR3 region has the DNA TGTGCCAGCACCCCAGGTTGGGGGGCCACGTCCTACAATGAGCAGTTCTTC.

The chain carries TRBV5-3 and TRBJ2-1; 12 positions match TRBD2. TRBV5-3 is filed as an ORF, its function uncertain. The V segment lost 2 bases and the J segment 0 bases; nucleotides outside the gene matches: 9. The CDR3 spans 19 residues. In nucleotides, the CDR3 is TGTGCCAGAAGCTTCGGCCTAGCGGGAGGGCCGAGCTCCTACAATGAGCAGTTCTTC. Its translation: CARSFGLAGGPSSYNEQFF.

In DNA, the CDR3 is TGTGCCTGGAGTGTAACCCTAGCGGCCAATGAGCAGTTCTTC. As protein: CAWSVTLAANEQFF. This chain joins TRBV30 and TRBJ2-1; 7 bases are a match to TRBD2. The CDR3 is made up of 14 amino acids. The germline V gene has CDR1 GTSNPN and CDR2 SVGIG (reference sequence). J was trimmed by 6 bases and V by 0 bases; bases with no gene match: 5.

The rearrangement links TRBV14 to TRBJ1-4, with a weak D call TRBD1 (5 bases). Trimming took off 2 bases at V and 8 bases at J, with 9 bases between the two ends. The germline V gene encodes CDR1 SGHDN and CDR2 FVKESK. The CDR3 length is 13 residues. The CDR3 protein is CASSQSREEKLFF. DNA of the CDR3: TGTGCCAGCAGCCAAAGCAGGGAGGAAAAACTGTTTTTT.

This chain uses TRBV5-6 with TRBJ1-5; D perhaps matches TRBD1 (5 bases). V lost 4 bases and J lost 6, with 8 bases in between. This CDR3 has 12 amino acids. The germline V gene encodes CDR1 SGHDT and CDR2 YYEEEE. CDR3 in amino acids: CASSGRAQPQHF. As DNA, the CDR3 is TGTGCCAGCAGCGGCAGGGCTCAGCCCCAGCATTTT.

The genes are TRBV27 and TRBJ1-4, with TRBD1 matching over 8 bases. This CDR3 comprises 15 residues. Germline CDR1 is MNHEY and CDR2 is SMNVEV (reference sequence). Germline trimming cut 5 bases from V and 5 bases from J; bases unmatched to any gene: 7. CDR3 bases: TGTGCCAGCAGTGACAGGGGTGGGCTAAATGAAAAACTGTTTTTT. Translation gives CASSDRGGLNEKLFF.

The genes are TRBV28 and TRBJ1-2, with TRBD1 identical over 7 bases. The CDR3 has 15 residues. Germline assignment: CDR1 MDHEN and CDR2 SYDVKM. V was clipped by 2 bases and J by 7 bases; unmatched bases: 10. The CDR3 protein is CASSLRGRGSSGYTF. CDR3 bases: TGTGCCAGCAGTTTAAGGGGCAGGGGGAGCAGTGGCTACACCTTC.

This clone was seen once. This chain joins TRBV5-6 and TRBJ2-3, with a possible D match to TRBD1 (7 bases). Germline V lookup: CDR1 SGHDT, CDR2 YYEEEE. The CDR3 is 13 amino acids. The V gene lost 5 bases and the J gene lost 7 bases, with 14 bases spanning the gap. CDR3 sequence: CASRQTGRYTQYF. The CDR3 bases are TGTGCCAGCAGGCAGACAGGGAGGTATACGCAGTATTTT.

The rearrangement uses TRBV11-2 and TRBJ2-1; 10 positions agree with TRBD2. Germline V gives CDR1 SGHAT, CDR2 FQNNGV. The CDR3 has 15 residues. With 8 bases clipped from V and 12 bases from J, the junction kept 16 bases outside the gene matches. The CDR3 region has the DNA TGTGCCAGCCGTTCCGACGGGCTAGCGGGAGAGGGGCAGTTCTTC. This sequence encodes CASRSDGLAGEGQFF.

The CDR3 is CASGRDVTNTGELFF. CDR3 sequence (DNA): TGCGCCAGCGGGAGAGACGTGACGAACACCGGGGAGCTGTTTTTT. V gene TRBV5-1 combines with J gene TRBJ2-2; a possible D gene is TRBD2 (5 bases). The V end was cut by 7 bases, the J end by 0 bases, with 13 bases between. The germline V gene encodes CDR1 SGHRS and CDR2 YFSETQ. The CDR3 runs 15 residues.

The chain recombines TRBV7-2 with TRBJ2-5; D uncertain. Looked up from germline, CDR1 is SGHTA and CDR2 is FQGNSA. This CDR3 is built from 16 residues. V dropped 1 base and J dropped 1 base, with 13 bases sitting between them. The CDR3 reads CASSLVATTIQETQYF. Here the CDR3 DNA reads TGTGCCAGCAGCTTAGTTGCAACGACGATCCAAGAGACCCAGTACTTC.

This clone showed up just once. The chain has TRBV6-6 and TRBJ2-7; 12 positions agree with TRBD2. CDR1 and CDR2 (germline): MNHNY, SVGAGI (reference sequence). This CDR3 is built from 13 residues. Germline trimming cut 7 bases from V and 4 bases from J; bases unmatched to any gene: 2. The CDR3 reads CASMTSGSYEQYF. The CDR3 DNA sequence: TGTGCCAGCATGACTAGCGGGAGTTACGAGCAGTACTTC.

J is TRBJ2-7 and V is TRBV5-4; TRBD1 aligns across 9 bases. J lost 0 bases, V lost 4 bases, and 11 bases had no gene match. The CDR3 is 17 residues long. CDR1 is SGHNT and CDR2 is YYREEE in the germline V gene (reference sequence). The CDR3: CASSLGQGAFSSYEQYF. The CDR3 DNA reads as TGTGCCAGCAGCCTGGGACAGGGAGCTTTTAGCTCCTACGAGCAGTACTTC.

The chain uses TRBV5-1 and TRBJ2-1, with TRBD1 matching 11 bases. The CDR3 runs 17 residues. Germline V lookup: CDR1 SGHRS, CDR2 YFSETQ. Trimming took 0 bases from V and 10 from J; bases not matched to a gene: 12. The CDR3 protein is CASSLGWTGGSAREQFF. Here the CDR3 DNA reads TGCGCCAGCAGCTTGGGTTGGACAGGGGGCTCGGCACGAGAGCAGTTCTTC.

J is TRBJ2-3 and V is TRBV5-4; maybe TRBD2 (6 bases). Trimming shortened V by 4 bases and J by 4 bases, and 13 bases separated the two germline ends. There are 14 residues in the CDR3. CDR1 and CDR2 from the germline V gene are SGHNT and YYREEE (reference sequence). DNA of the CDR3: TGTGCCAGCAGCCCGCCCGGGGGAGCAGATACGCAGTATTTT. The encoded protein is CASSPPGGADTQYF. Full variable domain (rest looked up from reference TRBV5-4 and TRBJ2-3): ETGVTQSPTHLIKTRGQQVTLRCSSQSGHNTVSWYQQALGQGPQFIFQYYREEENGRGNFPPRFSGLQFPNYSSELNVNALELDDSALYLCASSPPGGADTQYFGPGTRLTVL.